This TCR beta chain was recovered during a study of T cell repertoires in cytomegalovirus infection (dated by TCRdb to about 2019). Study-wide context: The HLA type of each donor mattered for the analysis, because public TCR beta signatures pointed to carriage of CMV infection along with the matching HLA type. The paper as a whole reports these results and caveats: The ex vivo response was dominated by HLA-C-restricted CMV-specific TCR beta clonotypes, which also provided the single most frequent clonotype in two of eight donors. Cumulative frequency of public TCR beta family members discriminated carriers of CMV infection plus the relevant HLA type in this cohort and an independent 352-donor cohort.

V and J are truncated by 5 bases and 6 bases respectively, leaving an intervening sequence of 14 bases. The CDR3 covers 14 residues, taking in both the cysteine and the phenylalanine. Of the read, only the CDR3 DNA is kept; its 42 bases are in frame from base 1. In the germline V gene, CDR1 corresponds to SGHTA and CDR2 to FQGNSA. TCRdb records Illumina HiSeq 1500 as the sequencer. TCRdb trimmed public reads at Q25 via fastp, called clones via MiXCR and kept in-frame beta chains. Rows with a matching CDR3 protein are joined into one entry that keeps the most common DNA and genes. Present in this sample are some 130,000 distinct CDR3 sequences, around 25% of which were seen just once. Of the sample, roughly 35% falls within the top ten clones. The table lists this clonotype with a few counts. The antigen it recognizes is unknown. It has no much larger one-base neighbor in the sample; base qualities were not kept.

This TCR came from a human donor in good health (CMV status not recorded). Some clones in this sample may be carry-over from other donors' samples. The sequenced sample was PBMCs, sequenced either directly or after in vitro stimulation (not recorded which). The chain is made from TRBV7-2 and TRBJ1-5, with a tentative D gene TRBD1 over 6 matching bases. The nucleotide sequence reads as follows: TGTGCCAGCAGCCCAGATACAGGGTCTCAGCCCCAGCATTTT. The encoded protein is CASSPDTGSQPQHF. With the rest looked up from the reference TRBV7-2 and TRBJ1-5 genes rather than sequenced, the full variable domain is GAGVSQSPSNKVTEKGKDVELRCDPISGHTALYWYRQSLGQGLEFLIYFQGNSAPDKSGLPSDRFSAERTGGSVSTLTIQRTQQEDSAVYLCASSPDTGSQPQHFGDGTRLSIL.